These 14 T cell receptor beta chains were sequenced from one sample in a study of T cells after yellow fever vaccination. TCRdb redid the calling of the 5' RACE reads with MiXCR, one entry per CDR3 protein. The sample consists of 150,000 to 200,000 distinct CDR3 sequences, roughly 11% of them appearing once. The input for sequencing was CD8+ T cells sorted from PBMCs, taken 15 days after the yellow fever booster vaccination. These receptors originate from a man between 18 and 29 years old who received the YFV17D yellow fever vaccine.

This clonotype was found a few times. J is TRBJ2-2 and V is TRBV7-3, with 8 bases lining up with TRBD1. Trimming at V came to 0 bases and at J to 6 bases, leaving 12 bases not matched to a gene. This CDR3 region has 18 residues. Looked up from germline, CDR1 is SGHTA and CDR2 is FQGTGA. CDR3 in amino acids: CASSLTPWTGRHAGELFF. CDR3 coding DNA: TGTGCCAGCAGCTTAACCCCTTGGACAGGGCGACATGCCGGGGAGCTGTTTTTT.

This clonotype showed up just a few times. The chain combines TRBV21-1 with TRBJ2-4; the table's D call, TRBD1, was not checked against the DNA. TRBV21-1 corresponds to a pseudogene. This CDR3 is 13 amino acids long. This chain's CDR3 is CASSKSGLLDQYF. CDR3 nucleotides: TGTGCCAGCAGCAAATCAGGCCTCCTGGATCAGTACTTC.

This chain joins TRBV7-8 and TRBJ2-3; 7 bases are shared with TRBD1. V was pared by 1 base and J by 3 bases, with 10 bases of the junction left unmatched. This CDR3 has 17 residues. Germline lookup yields CDR1 SGHVS and CDR2 FQNEAQ. CDR3 protein: CASSLDPVDRLTDTQYF. The CDR3 nucleotides read TGTGCCAGCAGCTTAGACCCTGTGGACAGGTTAACAGATACGCAGTATTTT.

At least ten counts were recorded for this clonotype. The rearrangement links TRBV29-1 to TRBJ1-5; 9 nucleotides agree with TRBD1. CDR3 length equals 13 residues. Trimming at V came to 6 bases and at J to 3 bases, leaving 3 bases not matched to a gene. Germline CDR1 reads SQVTM; CDR2 reads ANQGSEA. The CDR3 region has the DNA TGCAGCGTAGGGACAGGGACCAATCAGCCCCAGCATTTT. Protein product: CSVGTGTNQPQHF.

This clonotype was found a few times. The chain links TRBV2 to TRBJ2-1, with TRBD2 as a possible D gene (5 bases). Between the trimmed V and J ends, which lost 6 bases and 8 bases, there was a span of 23 bases. Germline-derived CDR1 and CDR2 are SNHLY and FYNNEI. CDR3 size: 16 residues. The DNA of the CDR3 is TGTGCCAGCAGGTCGGCAAGGGCCGTACTGCGGGATGAGCAGTTCTTC. Residues: CASRSARAVLRDEQFF.

The CDR3 reads CASSRTSGAQETQYF. The CDR3 region has the DNA TGTGCCAGCAGCCGGACTAGCGGGGCCCAAGAGACCCAGTACTTC. The chain joins TRBV11-3 to TRBJ2-5; 12 positions match TRBD2. Germline CDR1 and CDR2: SGHNT and YENEEA. J lost 1 base, V lost 5 bases, and 2 bases had no gene match. The CDR3 totals 15 residues.

The table lists this clonotype with a few counts. The chain joins TRBV2 to TRBJ1-5; 8 bases agree with TRBD1. This CDR3 region has 12 residues. J lost 7 bases, V lost 10 bases, and 6 bases had no gene match. In germline, CDR1 is SNHLY, CDR2 FYNNEI. CDR3: CATRTGTQPQHF. The CDR3 DNA reads as TGTGCCACCAGGACAGGGACCCAGCCCCAGCATTTT. Filled out from reference TRBV2 and TRBJ1-5, the complete variable domain reads EPEVTQTPSHQVTQMGQEVILRCVPISNHLYFYWYRQILGQKVEFLVSFYNNEISEKSEIFDDQFSVERPDGSNFTLKIRSTKLEDSAMYFCATRTGTQPQHFGDGTRLSIL.

This clonotype was seen ten or more times. The chain recombines TRBV6-5 with TRBJ1-1; D might be TRBD1 (6 bases). The CDR3 spans 14 residues. Trimming removed 6 bases from V and 0 bases from J, with 11 bases in between. Germline-derived CDR1 and CDR2 are MNHEY and SVGAGI. The DNA of the CDR3 is TGTGCCAGCAGCCCGACAGGACTGAACACTGAAGCTTTCTTT. Amino acids: CASSPTGLNTEAFF.

This clonotype was recorded at least ten times. The CDR3 loop reads CASSVGLAGGNIQYF. In DNA, the CDR3 is TGTGCCAGCAGCGTCGGACTAGCGGGGGGAAACATTCAGTACTTC. The chain employs TRBV7-2 and TRBJ2-4, with 14 nucleotides matching TRBD2. CDR3 length: 15 residues. Germline-derived CDR1 and CDR2 are SGHTA and FQGNSA. The trim removed 5 bases at V and 6 bases at J, leaving 3 bases unmatched.

This clonotype was seen ten or more times. The V and J genes are TRBV4-3 and TRBJ2-1; D may be TRBD1 or TRBD2 (5 bases each). From germline, CDR1 is LGHNA and CDR2 YSLEER. V was cut by 0 bases and J by 7 bases, with 16 bases left in between. The length of the CDR3 is 16 residues. The chain's CDR3 is CASSQDGPGARNEQFF. The CDR3 bases are TGCGCCAGCAGCCAAGATGGGCCCGGGGCTCGGAATGAGCAGTTCTTC.

V is TRBV2 and J is TRBJ2-7, with 11 bases fitting TRBD2. This CDR3 has 16 residues. The V gene's germline CDR1 is SNHLY and CDR2 FYNNEI. Trimming took 2 bases from V and 2 from J; bases not matched to a gene: 5. The CDR3 DNA reads as TGTGCCAGCAGTGAAACCCCGACTAGCGGGGCCTACGAGCAGTACTTC. It specifies CASSETPTSGAYEQYF.

The chain recombines TRBV6-2 or TRBV6-3 with TRBJ2-1, with D unresolved. Trimming took 1 base from V and 9 from J, leaving 7 bases between them. Germline CDR1 and CDR2: MNHEY and SVGEGT. This CDR3 comprises 12 residues. In DNA, the CDR3 is TGTGCCAGCAGTTACTTGTCGGGTGAGCAGTTCTTC. Translating gives CASSYLSGEQFF.

The chain is built from TRBV29-1 and TRBJ1-4; the D gene is possibly TRBD1 (6 bases). Germline CDR1 reads SQVTM; CDR2 reads ANQGSEA. V lost 7 bases and J 3 bases, leaving 15 bases between the germline ends. The CDR3 loop spans 14 amino acids. DNA for the CDR3: TGCAGCGCTGTGGAGGGACAAGCTAATGAAAAACTGTTTTTT. Protein: CSAVEGQANEKLFF.

This clonotype was observed a handful of times. The V call is TRBV7-6, the J call TRBJ1-1; 8 nucleotides line up with TRBD1. The CDR3 length is 15 residues. The V gene's germline CDR1 is SGHVS and CDR2 FNYEAQ. V dropped 5 bases and J dropped 0; count of bases not matched to a gene: 5. The DNA for the CDR3 is TGTGCCAGCAGCACCTCGACAGGGGTGAACACTGAAGCTTTCTTT. Translating it yields CASSTSTGVNTEAFF.